The source of this T cell receptor beta chain is a study of CD8 T cells in Susac syndrome. This clonotype has just one count. The length of the CDR3 is 14 residues. CDR1 LGHNA and CDR2 YSLEER come from the germline V gene. V lost 1 base to trimming and J lost 0 bases, with 7 bases between them. The RNA input was about 0.5 to 1 ug, and it was reverse transcribed with random hexamers. TCRdb fed the immunoSEQ multiplex PCR reads into MiXCR, producing one record per CDR3 protein. The sample yields fewer than 140,000 distinct CDR3 sequences, 94% seen once. The chain links TRBV4-3 to TRBJ2-7; D is unclear. The source is a human donor with Susac syndrome. Sequencing was done on a sample of CD8+ T cells from PBMCs. The CDR3 reads CASSQGEYSYEQYF. As DNA, the CDR3 is TGCGCCAGCAGCCAAGGCGAGTACTCCTACGAGCAGTACTTC.